This T cell receptor (beta chain) was sequenced in a study of T cells after yellow fever vaccination. Study summary: Preparation used SMART-Seq v4 Ultra Low Input for the low-cell-number fractions.

The V end lost 4 bases, the J end lost 4 bases, and 16 bases lay between the germline ends. This CDR3 is built from 15 residues. The V gene's germline CDR1 is LGHNA and CDR2 YNFKEQ. One entry per CDR3 protein, called by TCRdb with MiXCR from the 5' RACE reads. The table includes a few hundred thousand distinct CDR3 sequences, 13% detected once. Study-wide points: Most primary-vaccination clones recurred post-booster (around 97% CD4, about 87% CD8).

With regard to this clonotype: Its antigen is undetermined.

V gene TRBV4-2 combines with J gene TRBJ2-5; D tentatively reads TRBD1 or TRBD2 (5 bases each). The sequenced sample was CD4+ T cells sorted from PBMCs, obtained 45 days after the yellow fever booster vaccination. This TCR was recovered from a man aged 25 to 40 who received the YFV17D yellow fever vaccine. The CDR3 loop reads CASSPSMGVRETQYF. CDR3 coding DNA: TGTGCCAGCAGCCCCTCAATGGGGGTACGAGAGACCCAGTACTTC.